The rows below give T cell receptor beta chains drawn from one sample of a study of control samples from healthy donors and cancer patients. Some clones are missing from TCRdb's copy, which holds only in-frame ones; the method was immunoSEQ multiplex PCR. The table lists about 71,000 clones, about nine tenths of them singletons. The sequenced sample consisted of PBMCs. These receptors all stem from a man aged 55 to 70 with lung cancer. The CDR3 runs from the conserved cysteine through the conserved F or W. A D gene is named only where the DNA matches it firmly. Not every row has a clone size; where given, it reads once, few, many or a size class.

D gene	V gene	clone size	J gene	CDR3 DNA	CDR3 protein
-	TRBV16	-	TRBJ1-2	TGTGCCAGCAGCCAATATTCCGGCGATGGCTACACCTTC	CASSQYSGDGYTF
-	TRBV27	once	TRBJ1-4	TGTGCCAGCAGTTTATCAGGGACTAATGAAAAACTGTTTTTT	CASSLSGTNEKLFF
-	TRBV24-1	once	TRBJ2-6	TGTGCCACCAGTGGCTCCGGGACGACTGGGGCCAACGTCCTGACTTTC	CATSGSGTTGANVLTF
-	TRBV18	-	TRBJ1-2	TGTGCCAGCTCACCACCCGGACAGTATGGCTACACCTTC	CASSPPGQYGYTF
-	TRBV5-4	-	TRBJ1-2	TGTGCCAGCAGCTTTGGTTCCCAGGCCCCAACGGGTGGCTACACCTTC	CASSFGSQAPTGGYTF
-	TRBV11-2	-	TRBJ2-3	TGTGCCAGCAGCTTATGGGGTTTTGGTATTTCCACAGATACGCAGTATTTT	CASSLWGFGISTDTQYF
-	TRBV12-3/TRBV12-4	-	TRBJ1-2	TGTGCCAGCAGTTTAGACTATGGCTACACCTTC	CASSLDYGYTF
TRBD1	TRBV5-1	-	TRBJ1-2	TGCGCCAGCACTATCTCGGGACAGGGGGCGGAGGGCTACACCTTC	CASTISGQGAEGYTF
TRBD1	TRBV9	-	TRBJ2-5	TGTGCCAGCAGCGTAGGAGGGACAGGGGCGTACCAAGAGACCCAGTACTTC	CASSVGGTGAYQETQYF
-	TRBV7-3	-	TRBJ2-2	TGTGCCAGCAGCTCCCCAGGGGTCAACACCGGGGAGCTGTTTTTT	CASSSPGVNTGELFF
-	TRBV12-5	few	TRBJ1-1	TGTGCTAGTGGTTTGACAGCTAAGAACACTGAAGCTTTCTTT	CASGLTAKNTEAFF
TRBD2	TRBV7-9	-	TRBJ2-3	TGTGCCAGCAGCTTAAGTGGAGGGACTACCACAGATACGCAGTATTTT	CASSLSGGTTTDTQYF
TRBD1	TRBV2	-	TRBJ2-2	TGTGCCAGCAGTCTCCTGACAGGGGGGAACACCGGGGAGCTGTTTTTT	CASSLLTGGNTGELFF
TRBD2	TRBV19	few	TRBJ2-1	TGTGCCAGTAGTATAGAACTTGGCGGGGGGGTTAATGAGCAGTTCTTC	CASSIELGGGVNEQFF
-	TRBV4-1	-	TRBJ2-3	TGCGCCAGCAGCCAAGAGTACGGCAGATTGCAGTATTTT	CASSQEYGRLQYF
-	TRBV3-1/TRBV3-2	-	TRBJ1-1	TGTGCCAGCAGCGCCACTCATGGGGGTGGTGAAGCTTTCTTT	CASSATHGGGEAFF
-	TRBV6-6	once	TRBJ1-2	TGTGCCAGCAGTACTCCCGGGACGGACTATGGCTACACCTTC	CASSTPGTDYGYTF
-	TRBV7-6	-	TRBJ1-6	TGTGCCAGCAGCTTACTAAATTCACCCCTCCACTTT	CASSLLNSPLHF
-	TRBV9	-	TRBJ2-1	TGTGCCAGCAGCGTAGAGGGGGCCTACAATGAGCAGTTCTTC	CASSVEGAYNEQFF
-	TRBV30	-	TRBJ1-3	TGTGCCTGTGAGAGGGGCGCCGGAAACACCATATATTTT	CACERGAGNTIYF
-	TRBV7-8	-	TRBJ2-2	TGTGCCAGCAGCTTAGCGCTTGGGGCCGGGGAGCTGTTTTTT	CASSLALGAGELFF
TRBD1	TRBV25-1	few	TRBJ1-1	TGTGCCAGCAGTGAATCGGGGACAGGGTCCACTGAAGCTTTCTTT	CASSESGTGSTEAFF